This TCR beta chain was recorded in a study of beta chain features in type 1 diabetes. Study-wide results and limits: Diminished insertions and augmented deletions at VDJ junctions characterized type 1 diabetes patients. Any HLA-type effect on TCRB rearrangement remained unresolved here.

Post-sort purity exceeded 98% for all sorted populations. V lost 1 base, J lost 4 bases, and 4 bases stayed unmatched. The germline gives CDR1 MNHNS, CDR2 SASEGT. This CDR3 is built from 14 residues. cDNA synthesis used the whole RNA isolate, giving expressed TCRB sequences. Generated by immunoSEQ multiplex PCR, the TCRdb table keeps only in-frame clones and is missing some. The table lists 90,000 to 110,000 clones, roughly 40% of them singletons. With respect to this clone: Its antigen is currently unknown.

This sequence joins TRBV6-1 and TRBJ2-7, with 7 bases matching TRBD1. The TCR was taken from a woman aged 18 to 35 in good health. The source material was stem cell memory CD4+ T cells from blood. CDR3 sequence reads: CASSEGGGGYEQYF. The CDR3 DNA reads as TGTGCCAGCAGTGAAGGAGGGGGCGGTTACGAGCAGTACTTC.